Below are 3 T cell receptor beta chains sequenced from a single sample in a study of blood T cell repertoires in COVID-19. The protocol was immunoSEQ multiplex PCR, while the TCRdb copy is restricted to in-frame clones and leaves out a portion. Of approximately 330,000 clones detected, roughly 90% appear once; the ten largest clones hold 9.9%. Sequencing was carried out using peripheral blood. Receptors were obtained from a man aged 25-40 years with COVID-19, enrolled during active disease.

This clone turned up a few times. The rearrangement links TRBV3-1 (or the pseudogene TRBV3-2) to TRBJ1-4, with D unresolved. Germline V gives CDR1 LGHDT, CDR2 YNNKEL (reference sequence). The ends were cut back, 5 bases at V and 0 bases at J, with 13 bases in the middle. This CDR3 comprises 16 residues. In DNA, the CDR3 is TGTGCCAGCAGCTTTCGTAACACCGCAACTAATGAAAAACTGTTTTTT. Its protein product is CASSFRNTATNEKLFF.

The chain is built from TRBV7-9 and TRBJ1-1, with 8 bases lining up with TRBD1. The CDR3 contains 14 residues. Germline V gene lookup returns CDR1 SEHNR and CDR2 FQNEAQ (reference sequence). J lost 0 bases, V lost 3 bases, and 0 bases had no gene match. The CDR3 DNA follows: TGTGCCAGCAGCTTGACAGGGGTGAACACTGAAGCTTTCTTT. Amino acid sequence: CASSLTGVNTEAFF. Full variable domain (outside the CDR3, taken from reference TRBV7-9 and TRBJ1-1): DTGVSQNPRHKITKRGQNVTFRCDPISEHNRLYWYRQTLGQGPEFLTYFQNEAQLEKSRLLSDRFSAERPKGSFSTLEIQRTEQGDSAMYLCASSLTGVNTEAFFGQGTRLTVV.

The chain couples TRBV18 to TRBJ1-5; TRBD1 is a possible D gene (5 bases). The V gene's germline CDR1 is KGHSH and CDR2 LQKENI. This CDR3 contains 14 residues. V gave up 3 bases and J gave up 7 bases, with 13 bases separating them. CDR3 in DNA: TGTGCCAGCTCACCCCAGGGTGTCGAACAGCCCCAGCATTTT. Its translation: CASSPQGVEQPQHF.